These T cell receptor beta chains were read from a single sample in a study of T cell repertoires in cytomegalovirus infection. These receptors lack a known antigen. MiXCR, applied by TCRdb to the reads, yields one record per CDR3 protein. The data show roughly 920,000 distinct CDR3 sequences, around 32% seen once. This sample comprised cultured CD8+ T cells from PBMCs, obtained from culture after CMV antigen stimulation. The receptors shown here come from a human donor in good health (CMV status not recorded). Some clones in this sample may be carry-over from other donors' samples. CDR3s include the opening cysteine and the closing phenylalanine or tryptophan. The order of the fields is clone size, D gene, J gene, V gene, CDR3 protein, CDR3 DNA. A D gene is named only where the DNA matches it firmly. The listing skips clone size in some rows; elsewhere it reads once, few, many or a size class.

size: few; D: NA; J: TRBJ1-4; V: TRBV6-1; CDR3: CASTNYPGDGEKLFF; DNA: TGTGCCAGCACCAATTATCCCGGTGATGGTGAAAAACTGTTTTTT
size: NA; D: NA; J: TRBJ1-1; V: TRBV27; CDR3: CASRPDPATEAFF; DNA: TGTGCCAGCAGGCCCGACCCCGCGACTGAAGCTTTCTTT
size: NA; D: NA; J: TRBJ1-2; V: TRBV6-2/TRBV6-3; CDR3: CASSTSSGTGYTF; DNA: TGTGCCAGCAGTACTTCCTCAGGGACTGGCTACACCTTC
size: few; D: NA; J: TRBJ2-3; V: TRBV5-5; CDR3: CASSYRTENTDTQYF; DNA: TGTGCCAGCAGCTATCGGACAGAAAACACAGATACGCAGTATTTT
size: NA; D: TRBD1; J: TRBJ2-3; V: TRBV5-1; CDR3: CASGTGTDTQYF; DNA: TGCGCCAGCGGGACAGGCACAGATACGCAGTATTTT
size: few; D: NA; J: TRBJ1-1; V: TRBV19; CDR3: CASRTLTRDLTEAFF; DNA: TGTGCCAGTAGGACCTTAACCAGGGATTTAACTGAAGCTTTCTTT
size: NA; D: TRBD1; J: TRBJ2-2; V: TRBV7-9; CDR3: CASSPDRGRVTGELFF; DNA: TGTGCCAGCAGCCCAGACAGGGGGCGTGTGACGGGGGAGCTGTTTTTT
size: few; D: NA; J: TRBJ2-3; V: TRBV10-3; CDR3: CAISGEGLGDTQYF; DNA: TGTGCCATCAGTGGCGAGGGACTGGGAGATACGCAGTATTTT
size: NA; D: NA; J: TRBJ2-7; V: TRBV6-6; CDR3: CASSATSGDWYEQYF; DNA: TGTGCCAGCAGCGCGACGTCAGGGGACTGGTACGAGCAGTACTTC
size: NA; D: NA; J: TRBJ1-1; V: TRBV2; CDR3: CASSEARVGEAFF; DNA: TGTGCCAGCAGTGAAGCGCGAGTGGGGGAAGCTTTCTTT
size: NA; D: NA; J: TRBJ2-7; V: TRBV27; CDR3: CASSLSAGDRSYEQYF; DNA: TGTGCCAGCAGTTTATCGGCAGGGGATCGCTCCTACGAGCAGTACTTC
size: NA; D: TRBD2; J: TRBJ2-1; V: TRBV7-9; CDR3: CASSPGTSDEQFF; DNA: TGTGCCAGCAGCCCCGGGACTAGCGATGAGCAGTTCTTC
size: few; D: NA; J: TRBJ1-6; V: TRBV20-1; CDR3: CSARDPTSSLHF; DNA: TGCAGTGCTAGAGATCCCACGTCATCCCTCCACTTT
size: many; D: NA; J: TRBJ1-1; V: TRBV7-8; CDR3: CASSLLGGKNTEAFF; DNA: TGTGCCAGCAGCTTATTGGGGGGGAAGAACACTGAAGCTTTCTTT
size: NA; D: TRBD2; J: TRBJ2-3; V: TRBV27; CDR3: CASSTYRLAGITDTQYF; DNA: TGTGCCAGCAGTACTTACCGACTAGCGGGTATCACAGATACGCAGTATTTT
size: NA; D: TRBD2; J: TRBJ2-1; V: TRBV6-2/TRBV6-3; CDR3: CASSYSTGGLFHEQFF; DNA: TGTGCCAGCAGTTACTCGACGGGGGGGCTTTTCCATGAGCAGTTCTTC
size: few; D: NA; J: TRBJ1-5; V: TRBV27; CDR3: CASTHRGDNNQPQHF; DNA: TGTGCCAGCACCCATCGGGGTGATAACAATCAGCCCCAGCATTTT
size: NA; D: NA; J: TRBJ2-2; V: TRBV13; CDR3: CASSLDWASNTGELFF; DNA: TGTGCCAGCAGCTTAGATTGGGCTTCGAACACCGGGGAGCTGTTTTTT
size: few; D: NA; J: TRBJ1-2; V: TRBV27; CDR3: CASSPDRLYGYTF; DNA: TGTGCCAGCAGCCCGGACAGACTCTATGGCTACACCTTC
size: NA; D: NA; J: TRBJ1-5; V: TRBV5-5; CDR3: CASSLRGGEHQPQHF; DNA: TGTGCCAGCAGCTTGCGGGGAGGGGAGCATCAGCCCCAGCATTTT
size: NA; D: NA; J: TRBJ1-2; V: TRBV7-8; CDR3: CASSLEIYDNYGYTF; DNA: TGTGCCAGCAGCTTAGAAATTTACGATAACTATGGCTACACCTTC
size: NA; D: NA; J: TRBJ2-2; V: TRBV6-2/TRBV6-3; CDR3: CASTLIQDSGELFF; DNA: TGTGCCAGCACCCTAATACAGGATTCCGGGGAGCTGTTTTTT
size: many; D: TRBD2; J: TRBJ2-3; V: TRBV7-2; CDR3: CASSFVAGGTDTQYF; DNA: TGTGCCAGCAGCTTTGTGGCGGGGGGCACAGATACGCAGTATTTT
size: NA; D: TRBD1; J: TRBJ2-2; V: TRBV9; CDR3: CASSVALGQGNTGELFF; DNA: TGTGCCAGCAGCGTAGCTCTGGGACAGGGCAATACCGGGGAGCTGTTTTTT
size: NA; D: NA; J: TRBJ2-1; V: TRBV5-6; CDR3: CASSLAGRGRYNEQFF; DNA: TGTGCCAGCAGCTTGGCGGGGAGGGGGCGCTACAATGAGCAGTTCTTC
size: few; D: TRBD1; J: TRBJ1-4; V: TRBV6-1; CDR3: CASTRNRDRNEKLFF; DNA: TGTGCCAGCACCAGAAACCGGGACAGGAATGAAAAACTGTTTTTT
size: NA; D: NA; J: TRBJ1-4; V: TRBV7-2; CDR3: CASSLESGKLFF; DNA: TGTGCCAGCAGCTTAGAATCTGGGAAACTGTTTTTT
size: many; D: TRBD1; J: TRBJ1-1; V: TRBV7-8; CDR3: CASSVRQGANTEAFF; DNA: TGTGCCAGCAGCGTAAGACAGGGGGCGAACACTGAAGCTTTCTTT
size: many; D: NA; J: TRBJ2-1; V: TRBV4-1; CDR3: CASSQVPQERGNEQFF; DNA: TGCGCCAGCAGCCAAGTGCCCCAGGAACGCGGCAATGAGCAGTTCTTC